These 21 T cell receptor beta chains share one sample of origin, sequenced in a study of cytomegalovirus exposure and HLA in healthy donors (TCRdb year 2017). Library construction relied on the immunoSEQ multiplex PCR assay. TCRdb carries this immuneACCESS record with in-frame sequences only. Its versions omit some clonotypes, under half of them owing to an unresolved V gene in the studies checked, with the rest unexplained. Counted in this sample were 100,000 to 150,000 clones; 95% to 97% of them appeared once. In total, the top ten clones hold about 1.7% of the sample. Sequencing was performed on PBMCs. The source of these receptors is a man between 18 and 35 years old in good health and CMV-seronegative.

This clone was recorded once. This chain links TRBV27 with TRBJ1-5; 7 bases fit TRBD1. Trimming took 1 base from V and 8 from J; bases not matched to a gene: 11. This CDR3 spans 16 amino acids. Germline values: CDR1 MNHEY, CDR2 SMNVEV (reference sequence). The CDR3: CASSLFGDSVGKPQHF. The CDR3 nucleotides are TGTGCCAGCAGTTTATTCGGGGACAGCGTAGGGAAGCCCCAGCATTTT.

This clone was recorded once. V usage is TRBV6-5 and J usage is TRBJ1-3, with D perhaps matching TRBD1 (6 bases). CDR1 and CDR2 (germline): MNHEY, SVGAGI. This CDR3 comprises 16 residues. V was pared by 0 bases and J by 4 bases, with 13 bases between. This CDR3 reads CASSYSNRVKGNTIYF. The CDR3 DNA is TGTGCCAGCAGTTACTCGAACAGGGTAAAAGGAAACACCATATATTTT.

This chain uses TRBV7-3 with TRBJ1-1, with D possibly matching TRBD1 (6 bases). The CDR3 sequence is 15 residues long. The germline V and J ends were trimmed by 5 bases and 2 bases, with 15 bases remaining between them. Germline V gene sequence: CDR1 SGHTA, CDR2 FQGTGA. The CDR3 DNA reads as TGTGCCAGCAGCGCCTCCGGGACACTAAACACTGAAGCTTTCTTT. Its translation: CASSASGTLNTEAFF.

The rearrangement links TRBV6-5 to TRBJ2-2; 8 positions agree with TRBD1. This CDR3 is built from 14 residues. Germline CDR1 reads MNHEY; CDR2 reads SVGAGI. Losses at the gene ends were 4 bases for V and 4 bases for J; bases not matched to a gene: 2. The CDR3, as DNA: TGTGCCAGCAGTTGGACAGGGATCACCGGGGAGCTGTTTTTT. Protein: CASSWTGITGELFF.

The V and J genes are TRBV7-6 and TRBJ1-2, with TRBD1 matching over 10 bases. This CDR3 has 13 residues. Germline-derived CDR1 and CDR2 are SGHVS and FNYEAQ. V shed 8 bases, J shed 4 bases, and the junction held 4 bases outside the gene matches. CDR3: CASGQGEPYGYTF. CDR3 sequence (DNA): TGTGCCAGCGGACAGGGGGAGCCCTATGGCTACACCTTC. The variable domain in full, completed from reference TRBV7-6 and TRBJ1-2, reads GAGVSQSPRYKVTKRGQDVALRCDPISGHVSLYWYRQALGQGPEFLTYFNYEAQQDKSGLPNDRFSAERPEGSISTLTIQRTEQRDSAMYRCASGQGEPYGYTFGSGTRLTVV.

In this sample, this clone turned up once. The chain employs TRBV9 and TRBJ2-1; the match to TRBD2 covers 7 bases. Germline CDR1 reads SGDLS; CDR2 reads YYNGEE. V lost 4 bases and J lost 5; bases outside the gene matches: 15. The CDR3 consists of 17 residues. CDR3 coding DNA: TGTGCCAGCAGCCACCCGAGGGAGGGGTCGGTGGACAATGAGCAGTTCTTC. It translates to CASSHPREGSVDNEQFF. Full variable domain (rest looked up from reference TRBV9 and TRBJ2-1): DSGVTQTPKHLITATGQRVTLRCSPRSGDLSVYWYQQSLDQGLQFLIQYYNGEERAKGNILERFSAQQFPDLHSELNLSSLELGDSALYFCASSHPREGSVDNEQFFGPGTRLTVL.

CDR3 DNA sequence: TGTGCCGTGAGTGGGACAGCCAACACTGAAGCTTTCTTT. Its protein product is CAVSGTANTEAFF. The chain is built from TRBV6-1 and TRBJ1-1; the match to TRBD1 covers 7 bases. V was clipped by 11 bases and J by 2 bases; unmatched bases: 8. CDR1 MNHNS and CDR2 SASEGT come from the germline V gene. The CDR3 runs to 13 residues.

The CDR3 region has the DNA TGTGCCTGGAGTGGGTTAGCGGAATTCAATGAGCAGTTCTTC. Its translation: CAWSGLAEFNEQFF. The chain links TRBV30 to TRBJ2-1; D might be TRBD2 (6 bases). CDR1 and CDR2 from the germline V gene are GTSNPN and SVGIG (reference sequence). The CDR3 runs 14 residues. V shed 1 base and J shed 6 bases, with 13 bases lying between them.

This clone was observed a few times. The chain joins TRBV10-1 to TRBJ1-5, with D perhaps TRBD1 (6 bases). V lost 7 bases, J lost 0 bases, and 13 bases lay in between. The CDR3 totals 15 residues. Looked up from germline, CDR1 is WNHNN and CDR2 is SYGVQD (reference sequence). CDR3 in amino acids: CASTPGEYSNQPQHF. For the CDR3, the DNA is TGCGCCAGCACCCCAGGGGAATATAGCAATCAGCCCCAGCATTTT.

The chain is built from TRBV9 and TRBJ2-1, with a weak D call TRBD1 (6 bases). The V end was cut by 0 bases, the J end by 4 bases, with 14 bases between. The CDR3 has 16 residues. The V gene's germline CDR1 is SGDLS and CDR2 YYNGEE. This CDR3 is CASSVVGQGRYNEQFF. In DNA form, the CDR3 reads TGTGCCAGCAGCGTAGTCGGTCAGGGGAGATACAATGAGCAGTTCTTC.

This chain links TRBV7-8 with TRBJ2-7, with D hard to call. The V end was cut by 5 bases, the J end by 6 bases, with 8 bases between. Germline-derived CDR1 and CDR2 are SGHVS and FQNEAQ. The length of the CDR3 is 11 residues. The CDR3 region is CASSPSREQYF. In DNA, the CDR3 is TGTGCCAGCAGCCCCTCGCGCGAGCAGTACTTC.

The chain joins TRBV6-5 to TRBJ2-5, with D hard to call. Trimming pared 4 bases from V and 2 bases from J, leaving 17 bases between. The CDR3 loop spans 16 amino acids. CDR1 and CDR2 (germline): MNHEY, SVGAGI. Here the CDR3 reads CASSFSAYRHQETQYF. Here the CDR3 DNA reads TGTGCCAGCAGTTTCTCCGCATACAGACATCAAGAGACCCAGTACTTC.

The genes are TRBV5-1 and TRBJ1-1, with 7 bases lining up with TRBD1. Germline V gene data show CDR1 as SGHRS and CDR2 as YFSETQ. V shed 6 bases and J 0 bases; nucleotides not matched to a gene: 5. The CDR3 sequence is 14 residues long. CDR3: CASTLDRLNTEAFF. DNA for the CDR3: TGCGCCAGCACCCTGGACAGGTTGAACACTGAAGCTTTCTTT.

V and J are TRBV18 and TRBJ2-4; no reliable D call. The germline gives CDR1 KGHSH, CDR2 LQKENI. There are 14 residues in the CDR3. The V and J ends lost 1 base and 5 bases respectively, with 9 bases between them. The chain's CDR3 is CASSPLPVQNIQYF. The CDR3 DNA reads TGTGCCAGCTCACCACTTCCAGTCCAAAACATTCAGTACTTC.

The CDR3 protein is CASSVGQVVRQPQHF. In DNA, the CDR3 is TGTGCCAGCAGTGTCGGACAGGTTGTTAGGCAGCCCCAGCATTTT. The rearrangement links TRBV6-1 to TRBJ1-5; 7 bases fit TRBD1. V lost 4 bases and J lost 7; bases outside the gene matches: 10. This CDR3 comprises 15 residues. Germline CDR1 MNHNS, CDR2 SASEGT.

This clone appeared once. The genes are TRBV15 and TRBJ2-7, with 9 positions matching TRBD1. CDR1 is LNHNV and CDR2 is YYDKDF in the germline V gene (reference sequence). V shed 0 bases, J shed 2 bases, and the junction held 5 bases outside the gene matches. This CDR3 region has 16 residues. This CDR3 is CATSRDAGQGTYEQYF. The CDR3 nucleotides read TGTGCCACCAGCAGAGATGCGGGACAGGGTACCTACGAGCAGTACTTC.

This chain uses TRBV19 with TRBJ2-1; D is possibly TRBD2 (5 bases). Germline loops: CDR1 LNHDA, CDR2 SQIVND (reference sequence). Trimming removed 5 bases at V and 0 bases at J, with 14 bases between. The CDR3 covers 16 residues. The CDR3 DNA reads TGTGCCAGTAGTTCAAGGACTGACATCTCCTACAATGAGCAGTTCTTC. It encodes CASSSRTDISYNEQFF.

J is TRBJ2-2 and V is TRBV6-4; 12 bases are a match to TRBD2. Unmatched junction bases numbered 7, after V lost 4 bases and J lost 4 bases. This CDR3 is 17 amino acids long. Germline V lookup: CDR1 MRHNA, CDR2 SNTAGT. The CDR3 spells CASSALAGGGGTGELFF. The CDR3 nucleotides read TGTGCCAGCAGTGCACTAGCGGGAGGAGGGGGCACCGGGGAGCTGTTTTTT.

This chain uses TRBV27 with TRBJ1-1, with no clear D. Trimming pared 5 bases from V and 0 bases from J, leaving 13 bases between. The CDR3 extends over 15 amino acids. Germline-derived CDR1 and CDR2 are MNHEY and SMNVEV (reference sequence). The DNA of the CDR3 is TGTGCCAGCAGTCCTCTTTCTGGGCTGAACACTGAAGCTTTCTTT. Amino acid sequence: CASSPLSGLNTEAFF.

This clone has only one observation. V gene TRBV28 combines with J gene TRBJ2-3, with D possibly being TRBD2 (5 bases). The V gene's germline CDR1 is MDHEN and CDR2 SYDVKM. CDR3 length: 14 residues. Trimming stripped 2 bases from V and 2 bases from J, with 8 bases between. The chain's CDR3 is CASSLRTYTDTQYF. CDR3 in DNA: TGTGCCAGCAGTTTACGGACTTACACAGATACGCAGTATTTT.

V usage is TRBV27 and J usage is TRBJ2-1; 12 nucleotides align to TRBD2. The CDR3 totals 15 residues. J gave up 4 bases and V 2 bases, and 0 bases lay outside the gene matches. CDR1 MNHEY and CDR2 SMNVEV come from the germline V gene (reference sequence). Here the CDR3 reads CASSLLAGGYNEQFF. The DNA of the CDR3 is TGTGCCAGCAGTTTACTAGCGGGAGGGTACAATGAGCAGTTCTTC.